This T cell receptor beta chain was found in a study of blood T cell repertoires in COVID-19. At the level of the study: The samples span acute and convalescent COVID-19 from the United States, Italy and Spain. The cDNA or gDNA used as material had been derived from T cells, B-cell-depleted T cells, or PBMCs.

Original handling: From reference gene primer amplification, estimates of nucleated cell counts were derived. The data were produced by immunoSEQ multiplex PCR, yet TCRdb's version contains in-frame clones alone and is incomplete. V and J calls and clone size are those listed in that table; D and trimming were worked out from the DNA. There are about 260,000 clones in the sample; 86% occur only once, and less than 4% lies in the top ten. The table lists this clone with a count of one. V dropped 8 bases and J dropped 9; count of bases not matched to a gene: 14. CDR1 and CDR2 from the germline V gene are SNHLY and FYNNEI. The CDR3 spans 16 residues.

Input material: peripheral blood. This chain connects TRBV2 to TRBJ2-1, with 12 positions matching TRBD2. This clonotype was sampled from a man younger than 35 with active or convalescent COVID-19. CDR3 residues: CASLPLASGGAGEQFF. The CDR3 bases are TGTGCCAGCCTACCTCTGGCTAGCGGGGGGGCTGGTGAGCAGTTCTTC.